This T cell receptor (beta chain) came from a study of CD8 T cells in ankylosing spondylitis. On this clonotype: No antigen is known for it.

Study-wide findings and caveats: Researchers report that disease-linked clones proved CD8+ and relatively rare in peripheral blood. According to the report, clones linked to the disease were significantly enriched in matched synovial fluid samples taken from ankylosing spondylitis patients.

CDR3 length: 11 amino acids. Trimming stripped 4 bases from V and 6 bases from J, with 6 bases between. In germline, CDR1 is GTSNPN, CDR2 SVGIG (reference sequence). TCRdb analysed the 5' RACE reads with MiXCR anew, one entry per CDR3 protein. The sample lists 300,000 to 350,000 distinct CDR3 sequences; around 20% were seen once. This receptor was obtained from a female donor with ankylosing spondylitis or in good health (not recorded which). Sequencing was carried out using blood, either unsorted or a sorted T cell fraction (not recorded which). The rearrangement links TRBV30 to TRBJ2-2, with D unclear. The CDR3 nucleotides read TGTGCCTGGAAGCTGGCCGGGGAGCTGTTTTTT. Translation: CAWKLAGELFF.